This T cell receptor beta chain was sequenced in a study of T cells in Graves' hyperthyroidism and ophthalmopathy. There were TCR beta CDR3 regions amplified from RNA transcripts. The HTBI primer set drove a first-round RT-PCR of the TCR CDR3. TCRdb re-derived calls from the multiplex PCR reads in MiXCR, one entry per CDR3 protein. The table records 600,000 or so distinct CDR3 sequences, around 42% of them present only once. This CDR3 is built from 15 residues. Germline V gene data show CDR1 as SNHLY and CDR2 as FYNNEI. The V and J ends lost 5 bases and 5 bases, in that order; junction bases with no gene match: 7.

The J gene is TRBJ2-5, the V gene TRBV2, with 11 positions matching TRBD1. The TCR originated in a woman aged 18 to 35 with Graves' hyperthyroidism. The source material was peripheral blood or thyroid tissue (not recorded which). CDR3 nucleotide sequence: TGTGCCAGCAGTAGGGACAGGGGGACTTCTGAGACCCAGTACTTC. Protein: CASSRDRGTSETQYF.